Below, 32 T cell receptor beta chains from the same sample are listed, as sequenced in a study of blood T cells in healthy people across ages. A J-beta primer mix and a sample-barcoded 5' primer were used in a second PCR of roughly 6 to 11 cycles. A single record per CDR3 protein comes from TCRdb applying MiXCR to the 5' RACE reads. Of around 1,500,000 distinct CDR3 sequences detected, 28% appear once; the ten largest clones hold less than 9.5%. The sample consisted of blood. Every receptor here comes from a woman between 25 and 40 years old in good health.

Ten or more counts support this clonotype. This chain connects TRBV4-1 to TRBJ2-1; 11 bases match TRBD2. This CDR3 region has 16 residues. V was pared by 4 bases and J by 4 bases, with 6 bases of the junction left unmatched. Germline V gene data show CDR1 as MGHRA and CDR2 as YSYEKL. The CDR3 loop reads CASSPLGLAAYNEQFF. Written as DNA, the CDR3 is TGCGCCAGCAGCCCGTTGGGACTAGCGGCTTACAATGAGCAGTTCTTC.

This clonotype was detected only a few times. V usage is TRBV11-1 and J usage is TRBJ2-1, with 7 bases identical to TRBD1. This CDR3 contains 14 residues. The V gene's germline CDR1 is SGHAT and CDR2 FQDESV (reference sequence). Trimming removed 5 bases from V and 11 bases from J; junction bases left unmatched: 12. For the CDR3, the DNA is TGTGCCAGCAGCCCCAACCGGGACAGCTTTAAGCAGTTCTTC. It translates to CASSPNRDSFKQFF.

This clonotype came up once. At one of its ends the junction is not consistent with the germline gene, which may arise from a read error. The CDR3 is CASSVGPPNAEAFF. The CDR3 DNA reads as TGTGCCAGCAGCGTAGGTCCGCCGAACGCTGAAGCTTTCTTT. This chain uses TRBV9 with TRBJ1-1; D is unclear. Germline CDR1 reads SGDLS; CDR2 reads YYNGEE. The CDR3 is made up of 14 amino acids.

There are a few counts of this clonotype. This chain joins TRBV7-2 and TRBJ2-7; D is possibly TRBD2 (6 bases). Germline V gene sequence: CDR1 SGHTA, CDR2 FQGNSA. The CDR3 spans 18 residues. The V end was cut by 1 base, the J end by 3 bases, with 22 bases between. CDR3 in amino acids: CASSLGGALGGVGYEQYF. CDR3 bases: TGTGCCAGCAGCTTAGGCGGGGCGCTGGGAGGAGTGGGCTACGAGCAGTACTTC.

The chain joins TRBV5-1 to TRBJ1-1; D is ambiguous. The germline gives CDR1 SGHRS, CDR2 YFSETQ. Trimming pared 4 bases from V and 1 base from J, leaving 8 bases between. This CDR3 contains 13 residues. The chain's CDR3 is CASSGLGNTEAFF. DNA of the CDR3: TGCGCCAGCAGCGGCCTCGGGAACACTGAAGCTTTCTTT.

For this clonotype: Compared with germline, one end of the junction differs, possibly owing to a read error. The rearrangement uses TRBV12-3 or TRBV12-4 and TRBJ1-1, with D hard to call. The CDR3 is 15 residues long. CDR3 loop: CASGFSPGMNTEAFF. CDR3 sequence (DNA): TGTGCCAGCGGTTTCTCCCCTGGGATGAACACTGAAGCTTTCTTT.

The CDR3 sequence: CASSPLAGYGNEQFF. CDR3 nucleotide sequence: TGTGCCAGTAGCCCTCTGGCGGGATATGGGAATGAGCAGTTCTTC. The chain combines TRBV19 with TRBJ2-1, with D perhaps matching TRBD2 (6 bases). The CDR3 contains 15 residues. Germline-derived CDR1 and CDR2 are LNHDA and SQIVND (reference sequence). Trimming took off 6 bases at V and 7 bases at J, with 19 bases between the two ends.

This chain connects TRBV19 to TRBJ2-7; the D gene is possibly TRBD2 (7 bases). Trimming pared 4 bases from V and 0 bases from J, leaving 13 bases between. The CDR3 consists of 15 residues. CDR1 LNHDA and CDR2 SQIVND come from the germline V gene (reference sequence). The CDR3 loop is CASSRGGGNSYEQYF. The CDR3 DNA reads as TGTGCCAGTAGTAGGGGGGGCGGAAACTCCTACGAGCAGTACTTC. The entire variable domain, with the rest obtained from reference TRBV19 and TRBJ2-7, is as follows: DGGITQSPKYLFRKEGQNVTLSCEQNLNHDAMYWYRQDPGQGLRLIYYSQIVNDFQKGDIAEGYSVSREKKESFPLTVTSAQKNPTAFYLCASSRGGGNSYEQYFGPGTRLTVT.

Worth noting for this clonotype: A read error is possible here, since a much larger clone lies one base away. The rearrangement uses TRBV28 and TRBJ2-5; D uncertain. The germline gives CDR1 MDHEN, CDR2 SYDVKM. The length of the CDR3 is 14 residues. The V end lost 6 bases, the J end lost 2 bases, and 13 bases lay between the germline ends. CDR3 DNA sequence: TGTGCCAGCAGGTTCAGCAAACTGCAAGAGACCCAGTACTTC. Residues: CASRFSKLQETQYF.

This clonotype appeared a few times. The rearrangement links TRBV19 to TRBJ2-5; 10 bases line up with TRBD1. CDR1 LNHDA and CDR2 SQIVND come from the germline V gene (reference sequence). Trimming at V came to 4 bases and at J to 5 bases, leaving 7 bases not matched to a gene. CDR3 length equals 15 residues. The CDR3 protein is CASSTGQGLLETQYF. The CDR3 coding sequence is TGTGCCAGTAGTACGGGACAGGGGCTTTTGGAGACCCAGTACTTC.

This clonotype was seen a handful of times. This sequence joins TRBV10-3 and TRBJ1-2; no clear D gene. The CDR3 sequence is 18 residues long. Germline CDR1 reads ENHRY; CDR2 reads SYGVKD. Trimming pared 2 bases from V and 0 bases from J, leaving 19 bases between. The CDR3 here is CAISETTPATLANYGYTF. Here the CDR3 DNA reads TGTGCCATCAGTGAGACCACCCCTGCAACGCTAGCTAACTATGGCTACACCTTC.

This clonotype turned up a few times. The chain carries TRBV4-3 and TRBJ2-1; 7 bases map to TRBD1. The V gene's germline CDR1 is LGHNA and CDR2 YSLEER. The V and J ends lost 8 bases and 8 bases, in that order; junction bases with no gene match: 9. CDR3 length: 13 amino acids. CDR3 protein: CASGLEGAYEQFF. The CDR3 nucleotides read TGCGCCAGCGGCCTAGAGGGGGCTTATGAGCAGTTCTTC.

As to this clonotype: The junction differs from germline at one of its ends, possibly a read error. The rearrangement uses TRBV10-3 and TRBJ2-7, with 10 bases that match TRBD1. Germline values: CDR1 ENHRY, CDR2 SYGVKD. This CDR3 is built from 16 residues. The CDR3 nucleotides read TGTGCCGTCAGACCCGGGACAGGGGTCGGAACCTACGAGCAGTACTTC. It codes for CAVRPGTGVGTYEQYF.

This clonotype has only a few counts. The chain carries TRBV12-3 or TRBV12-4 and TRBJ2-5, with D maybe TRBD1 (6 bases). CDR3 length: 15 residues. Trimming took off 6 bases at V and 1 base at J, with 15 bases between the two ends. The CDR3 nucleotides are TGTGCCAGCAGATCCGCCCAGGGGCCCCAAGAGACCCAGTACTTC. This sequence encodes CASRSAQGPQETQYF.

CDR3 sequence (DNA): TGTGCCAGCACTAAAAGCCTGGGGACAGCCTACAATGAGCAGTACTTC. It specifies CASTKSLGTAYNEQYF. This chain links TRBV11-2 with TRBJ2-1, with 7 bases that match TRBD1. The end of the DNA aligns better with TRBJ2-7, so the J call may be wrong. The CDR3 length is 16 residues. The germline V gene has CDR1 SGHAT and CDR2 FQNNGV.

The sample holds one count of this clonotype. The gene calls are TRBV11-1 and TRBJ1-2; D not resolved. V lost 5 bases to trimming and J lost 5 bases, with 15 bases between them. The CDR3 runs to 14 residues. Germline V gives CDR1 SGHAT, CDR2 FQDESV (reference sequence). The CDR3 is CASSGRGVGYGYTF. CDR3 sequence (DNA): TGTGCCAGCAGCGGTCGGGGAGTGGGATATGGCTACACCTTC.

This clonotype was observed a handful of times. The V call is TRBV12-5, the J call TRBJ2-5, with D perhaps matching TRBD2 (5 bases). This CDR3 region has 15 residues. V shed 0 bases and J shed 5 bases, with 13 bases lying between them. Per the germline V gene, CDR1 is LGHNT and CDR2 is FRNRAP. CDR3 residues: CASGLVGGSAETQYF. CDR3 DNA sequence: TGTGCTAGTGGTTTGGTAGGAGGTTCTGCGGAGACCCAGTACTTC.

The rearrangement links TRBV5-1 to TRBJ2-1; perhaps D is TRBD1 or TRBD2 (5 bases each). The length of the CDR3 is 14 residues. V was pared by 2 bases and J by 6 bases, with 12 bases between. Germline V gives CDR1 SGHRS, CDR2 YFSETQ. The CDR3 sequence is CASSLEGQGNEQFF. In nucleotides, the CDR3 is TGCGCCAGCAGCTTAGAGGGCCAGGGCAATGAGCAGTTCTTC.

Ten or more counts support this clonotype. V gene TRBV9 combines with J gene TRBJ2-7; the match to TRBD2 covers 10 bases. The CDR3 length is 15 residues. The germline CDR1 and CDR2 sequences are SGDLS and YYNGEE. J lost 4 bases, V lost 4 bases, and 8 bases had no gene match. The CDR3 reads CASSSILAGTYEQYF. The CDR3 DNA follows: TGTGCCAGCAGCTCAATACTAGCGGGGACTTACGAGCAGTACTTC.

The rearrangement uses TRBV4-3 and TRBJ2-1; D tentatively fits TRBD1 or TRBD2 (6 bases each). The CDR3 is 14 amino acids. Germline assignment: CDR1 LGHNA and CDR2 YSLEER. Trimming removed 0 bases from V and 10 bases from J, with 13 bases in between. DNA for the CDR3: TGCGCCAGCAGCCAAGATTTCAAGGGGGGCGAGCAGTTCTTC. Translating gives CASSQDFKGGEQFF.

Points on this clonotype: A much larger clone is a single base away; this may be a read error. The CDR3 loop reads CSALNAGAENIQYF. DNA for the CDR3: TGCAGCGCCCTTAATGCAGGGGCGGAAAACATTCAGTACTTC. This sequence joins TRBV29-1 and TRBJ2-4; possibly TRBD1 for D (6 bases). Germline V lookup: CDR1 SQVTM, CDR2 ANQGSEA. The ends were cut back, 7 bases at V and 5 bases at J, with 18 bases in the middle. The CDR3 contains 14 residues.

This clonotype was detected only a few times. This chain connects TRBV20-1 to TRBJ2-3; D is perhaps TRBD1 (6 bases). Trimming took off 1 base at V and 2 bases at J, with 13 bases between the two ends. The CDR3 extends over 15 amino acids. Germline lookup yields CDR1 DFQATT and CDR2 SNEGSKA (reference sequence). For the CDR3, the DNA is TGCAGTGCTAGAGGTTGGGGACAATACACAGATACGCAGTATTTT. It yields the protein CSARGWGQYTDTQYF.

The chain recombines TRBV5-5 with TRBJ2-2; the match to TRBD2 covers 8 bases. V dropped 4 bases and J dropped 0; count of bases not matched to a gene: 8. The CDR3 loop spans 17 amino acids. The germline gives CDR1 SGHKS, CDR2 YYEKEE (reference sequence). The CDR3 DNA follows: TGTGCCAGCAGCGTTCGGGGGGGACGGACGAACACCGGGGAGCTGTTTTTT. Translated: CASSVRGGRTNTGELFF. The full variable domain, its missing parts supplied by reference TRBV5-5 and TRBJ2-2, is DAGVTQSPTHLIKTRGQQVTLRCSPISGHKSVSWYQQVLGQGPQFIFQYYEKEERGRGNFPDRFSARQFPNYSSELNVNALLLGDSALYLCASSVRGGRTNTGELFFGEGSRLTVL.

This clonotype came up a few times. The chain is built from TRBV6-5 and TRBJ1-2; 9 nucleotides align to TRBD1. This CDR3 has 14 amino acids. CDR1 MNHEY and CDR2 SVGAGI come from the germline V gene. With 2 bases clipped from V and 2 bases from J, the junction kept 0 bases outside the gene matches. The CDR3: CASSYGTGNYGYTF. CDR3 bases: TGTGCCAGCAGTTACGGGACAGGGAACTATGGCTACACCTTC.

The rearrangement joins TRBV29-1 to TRBJ1-1, with 8 bases identical to TRBD1. In germline, CDR1 is SQVTM, CDR2 ANQGSEA. J was trimmed by 1 base and V by 7 bases; bases with no gene match: 14. This CDR3 contains 16 residues. The CDR3 spells CSGTPGSGTGNTEAFF. CDR3 sequence (DNA): TGCAGCGGCACCCCAGGAAGCGGGACAGGGAACACTGAAGCTTTCTTT.

Remarks on this clonotype: Given a much more abundant clone one base away, this may be a read error. The chain couples TRBV5-5 to TRBJ2-1; D remains unclear. The last part of the DNA fits TRBJ2-7 better; the J call may be wrong. CDR3 length: 15 residues. The germline V gene has CDR1 SGHKS and CDR2 YYEKEE (reference sequence). In nucleotides, the CDR3 is TGTGCCAGCAGCTTGGGAGTCCCAACCTACAATGAGCAGTACTTC. Protein: CASSLGVPTYNEQYF.

The V gene is TRBV5-5, the J gene TRBJ1-4, with TRBD1 matching over 10 bases. Per germline, CDR1 SGHKS and CDR2 YYEKEE (reference sequence). CDR3 length: 15 residues. V trimming: 4 bases; J trimming: 6 bases; junction bases outside the gene matches: 6. CDR3: CASSDEDRGDEKLFF. The CDR3, as DNA: TGTGCCAGCAGCGACGAGGACAGGGGGGATGAAAAACTGTTTTTT.

The gene calls are TRBV5-5 and TRBJ2-2; 7 bases agree with TRBD2. The CDR3 contains 15 residues. Losses at the gene ends were 3 bases for V and 4 bases for J; bases not matched to a gene: 6. CDR1 is SGHKS and CDR2 is YYEKEE in the germline V gene (reference sequence). The CDR3 DNA sequence: TGTGCCAGCAGCTCCCGGGGGGAGCTCACCGGGGAGCTGTTTTTT. It codes for CASSSRGELTGELFF.

This clonotype was counted at least ten times. This sequence joins TRBV4-1 and TRBJ2-5, with TRBD2 matching 10 bases. V lost 0 bases and J lost 5; bases outside the gene matches: 21. The CDR3 contains 21 residues. Germline V gene lookup returns CDR1 MGHRA and CDR2 YSYEKL. For the CDR3, the DNA is TGCGCCAGCAGCCAAGAAGAGGGTCTAGCGGGGGCTTTGGGCCGATCGGAGACCCAGTACTTC. Translating gives CASSQEEGLAGALGRSETQYF.

V gene TRBV7-2 combines with J gene TRBJ2-1; D remains unclear. V lost 0 bases to trimming and J lost 8 bases, with 8 bases between them. The germline V gene encodes CDR1 SGHTA and CDR2 FQGNSA. The CDR3 length is 13 residues. The CDR3 loop is CASSLASRDEQFF. The CDR3 bases are TGTGCCAGCAGCTTAGCCAGTCGGGATGAGCAGTTCTTC.

This clonotype was seen a handful of times. V is TRBV30 and J is TRBJ2-7, with TRBD1 matching over 8 bases. The length of the CDR3 is 16 residues. The V gene's germline CDR1 is GTSNPN and CDR2 SVGIG (reference sequence). J was trimmed by 0 bases and V by 0 bases; bases with no gene match: 7. CDR3 in amino acids: CAWSVPWDRSSYEQYF. Here the CDR3 DNA reads TGTGCCTGGAGTGTACCTTGGGACAGGAGCTCCTACGAGCAGTACTTC.

This clonotype was picked up a small number of times. The chain joins TRBV6-5 to TRBJ2-7; 8 bases match TRBD1. Germline CDR1 MNHEY, CDR2 SVGAGI. The CDR3 loop spans 15 amino acids. After removal of 6 bases from V and 3 bases from J, the junction contained 10 bases not matched to a gene. The CDR3 sequence: CASRSLRDRLYEQYF. The DNA of the CDR3 is TGTGCCAGCAGGTCTCTCCGGGACAGGCTCTACGAGCAGTACTTC.